The 13 T cell receptor beta chains below were found in one sample sequenced in a study of identical twins. Via MiXCR, TCRdb re-called the 5' RACE reads, giving one row per CDR3 protein. The table lists 420,000 or so distinct CDR3 sequences, under 20% of them singletons. The specimen sequenced was naive T cells sorted from blood. The receptor set was obtained from a man aged 50 or older in good health.

The gene calls are TRBV9 and TRBJ1-1; D might be TRBD1 (6 bases). The CDR3 totals 13 residues. V gave up 0 bases and J gave up 10 bases, with 13 bases separating them. Germline CDR1 SGDLS, CDR2 YYNGEE. Here the CDR3 DNA reads TGTGCCAGCAGCGTAGTAGAGGGGGTTCCAGCTTTCTTT. This sequence encodes CASSVVEGVPAFF. The full variable domain, in which reference TRBV9 and TRBJ1-1 provide the parts outside the CDR3, is DSGVTQTPKHLITATGQRVTLRCSPRSGDLSVYWYQQSLDQGLQFLIQYYNGEERAKGNILERFSAQQFPDLHSELNLSSLELGDSALYFCASSVVEGVPAFFGQGTRLTVV.

The rearrangement joins TRBV10-3 to TRBJ1-4; 7 positions agree with TRBD1. There are 15 residues in the CDR3. Germline V gives CDR1 ENHRY, CDR2 SYGVKD. The J segment lost 8 bases and the V segment lost 2 bases, leaving 8 bases of the junction unmatched. This CDR3 is CAISETTGAGEKLFF. CDR3 DNA sequence: TGTGCCATCAGTGAGACCACAGGGGCAGGGGAAAAACTGTTTTTT.

The sample holds a few counts of this clonotype. The J gene is TRBJ2-7, the V gene TRBV20-1; D remains ambiguous. Per the germline V gene, CDR1 is DFQATT and CDR2 is SNEGSKA (reference sequence). This CDR3 has 16 amino acids. V gave up 0 bases and J gave up 1 base, with 16 bases separating them. CDR3 in amino acids: CSARDSRLRDSYEQYF. The CDR3 region has the DNA TGCAGTGCTAGAGACTCCCGATTAAGAGATTCCTACGAGCAGTACTTC.

This clonotype was observed many times. The V call is TRBV20-1, the J call TRBJ2-1, with 7 bases identical to TRBD2. Per the germline V gene, CDR1 is DFQATT and CDR2 is SNEGSKA (reference sequence). This CDR3 spans 14 amino acids. V dropped 6 bases and J dropped 0; count of bases not matched to a gene: 5. CDR3 bases: TGCAGTGCGCAGCGGGGTAGCTCCTACAATGAGCAGTTCTTC. It specifies CSAQRGSSYNEQFF.

This clonotype came up many times. This chain links TRBV28 with TRBJ2-7; possibly TRBD1 for D (5 bases). Trimming pared 6 bases from V and 6 bases from J, leaving 12 bases between. The V gene's germline CDR1 is MDHEN and CDR2 SYDVKM. There are 12 residues in the CDR3. For the CDR3, the DNA is TGTGCCAGCAGCCTGACAGTAAGCGAGCAGTACTTC. Protein sequence: CASSLTVSEQYF.

The genes are TRBV5-1 and TRBJ2-5, with 7 nucleotides matching TRBD2. Trimming cost V 6 bases and J 2 bases; bases outside gene matches: 13. Germline CDR1 reads SGHRS; CDR2 reads YFSETQ. The CDR3 runs 16 residues. The CDR3 DNA reads TGCGCCAGCATGGGTCGAACTAGCGCGTCGCAAGAGACCCAGTACTTC. Protein product: CASMGRTSASQETQYF.

The chain recombines TRBV5-1 with TRBJ2-1; D not resolved. Trimming cost V 1 base and J 5 bases, with 13 bases left between them. This CDR3 has 15 amino acids. CDR1 is SGHRS and CDR2 is YFSETQ in the germline V gene. DNA of the CDR3: TGCGCCAGCAGCTTGTGGTCCATCGTGGACAATGAGCAGTTCTTC. It encodes CASSLWSIVDNEQFF. The entire variable domain, with the rest obtained from reference TRBV5-1 and TRBJ2-1, is as follows: KAGVTQTPRYLIKTRGQQVTLSCSPISGHRSVSWYQQTPGQGLQFLFEYFSETQRNKGNFPGRFSGRQFSNSRSEMNVSTLELGDSALYLCASSLWSIVDNEQFFGPGTRLTVL.

This clonotype was seen a handful of times. This chain joins TRBV6-1 and TRBJ2-1; D gene unclear. CDR3 size: 14 residues. Germline CDR1 MNHNS, CDR2 SASEGT. Trimming removed 5 bases at V and 4 bases at J, with 12 bases between. The CDR3 nucleotides are TGTGCCAGCAGTATCCGGGCTGGGTACAATGAGCAGTTCTTC. This translates into CASSIRAGYNEQFF.

V and J are TRBV5-1 and TRBJ2-5; D unclear. The ends were cut back, 2 bases at V and 2 bases at J, with 13 bases in the middle. The CDR3 has 15 amino acids. Per germline, CDR1 SGHRS and CDR2 YFSETQ. CDR3 in amino acids: CASSFQSSLQETQYF. CDR3 nucleotides: TGCGCCAGCAGCTTCCAGTCCAGCCTACAAGAGACCCAGTACTTC.

This clonotype was picked up a small number of times. The gene calls are TRBV20-1 and TRBJ1-5; 11 nucleotides match TRBD1. Germline assignment: CDR1 DFQATT and CDR2 SNEGSKA (reference sequence). CDR3 length equals 16 residues. V gave up 5 bases and J gave up 2 bases; unmatched junction bases: 8. CDR3 amino acids: CSAGDRGIFGNQPQHF. DNA for the CDR3: TGCAGTGCTGGGGACAGGGGGATCTTCGGCAATCAGCCCCAGCATTTT.

This clonotype was detected only a few times. The gene calls are TRBV6-5 and TRBJ2-1; D is ambiguous. Germline CDR1 MNHEY, CDR2 SVGAGI. Trimming took off 2 bases at V and 5 bases at J, with 7 bases between the two ends. The CDR3 totals 13 residues. CDR3 in amino acids: CASSYGQNNEQFF. In DNA, the CDR3 is TGTGCCAGCAGTTACGGCCAAAACAATGAGCAGTTCTTC.

This clonotype was detected a few times. This sequence joins TRBV3-1 and TRBJ1-5; the match to TRBD1 covers 8 bases. The germline V gene encodes CDR1 LGHDT and CDR2 YNNKEL (reference sequence). This CDR3 comprises 12 residues. J lost 5 bases, V lost 11 bases, and 5 bases had no gene match. CDR3 protein: CAVGQGDQPQHF. For the CDR3, the DNA is TGTGCCGTAGGACAGGGAGATCAGCCCCAGCATTTT.

CDR3 loop: CASCAGTGSYEQYF. CDR3 DNA: TGTGCCAGCTGTGCCGGGACAGGGAGTTACGAGCAGTACTTC. The V gene is TRBV12-3 or TRBV12-4, the J gene TRBJ2-7, with TRBD1 matching over 9 bases. This CDR3 comprises 14 residues. Trimming removed 8 bases from V and 4 bases from J; junction bases left unmatched: 9.